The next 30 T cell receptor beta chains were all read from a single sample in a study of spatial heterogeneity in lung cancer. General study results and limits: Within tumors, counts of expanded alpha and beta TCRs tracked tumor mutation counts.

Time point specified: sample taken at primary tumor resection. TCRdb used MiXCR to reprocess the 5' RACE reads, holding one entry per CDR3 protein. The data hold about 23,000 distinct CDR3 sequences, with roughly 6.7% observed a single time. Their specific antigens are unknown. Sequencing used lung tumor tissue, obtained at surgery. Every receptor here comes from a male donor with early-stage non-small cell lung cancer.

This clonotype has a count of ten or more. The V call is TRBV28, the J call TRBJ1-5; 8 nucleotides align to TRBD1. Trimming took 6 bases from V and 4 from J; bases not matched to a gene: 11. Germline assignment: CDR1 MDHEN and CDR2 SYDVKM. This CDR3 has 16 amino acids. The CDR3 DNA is TGTGCCAGCAGCAAGGACAGGGTGGTCCGAAATCAGCCCCAGCATTTT. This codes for CASSKDRVVRNQPQHF. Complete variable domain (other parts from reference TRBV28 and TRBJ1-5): DVKVTQSSRYLVKRTGEKVFLECVQDMDHENMFWYRQDPGLGLRLIYFSYDVKMKEKGDIPEGYSVSREKKERFSLILESASTNQTSMYLCASSKDRVVRNQPQHFGDGTRLSIL.

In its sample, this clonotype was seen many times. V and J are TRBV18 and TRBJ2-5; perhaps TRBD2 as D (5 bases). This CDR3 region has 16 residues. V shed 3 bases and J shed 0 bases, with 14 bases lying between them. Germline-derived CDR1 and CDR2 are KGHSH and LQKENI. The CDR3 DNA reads TGTGCCAGCTCACCGGGAGACACAGCGTACCAAGAGACCCAGTACTTC. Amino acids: CASSPGDTAYQETQYF.

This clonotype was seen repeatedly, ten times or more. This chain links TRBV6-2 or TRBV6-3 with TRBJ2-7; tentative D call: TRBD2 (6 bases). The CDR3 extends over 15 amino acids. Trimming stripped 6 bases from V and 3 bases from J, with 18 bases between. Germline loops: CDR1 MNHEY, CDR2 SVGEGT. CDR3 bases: TGTGCCAGCAGACGTTCCGGAGGGGTCAGCTACGAGCAGTACTTC. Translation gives CASRRSGGVSYEQYF.

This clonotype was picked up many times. Here the CDR3 reads CASSFVPQRSGELFF. The CDR3, as DNA: TGTGCCAGCAGCTTCGTCCCCCAGAGGTCCGGGGAGCTGTTTTTT. The genes are TRBV11-2 and TRBJ2-2, with D unclear. Trimming took off 3 bases at V and 6 bases at J, with 14 bases between the two ends. The CDR3 loop spans 15 amino acids. The V gene's germline CDR1 is SGHAT and CDR2 FQNNGV.

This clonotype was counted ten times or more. The CDR3 loop reads CSASRSQQGNTIYF. As DNA, the CDR3 is TGCAGTGCTAGTAGGAGTCAGCAGGGGAACACCATATATTTT. V gene TRBV20-1 combines with J gene TRBJ1-3, with D perhaps matching TRBD1 (6 bases). Germline V gene data show CDR1 as DFQATT and CDR2 as SNEGSKA (reference sequence). This CDR3 spans 14 amino acids. V shed 3 bases and J shed 7 bases, with 16 bases lying between them.

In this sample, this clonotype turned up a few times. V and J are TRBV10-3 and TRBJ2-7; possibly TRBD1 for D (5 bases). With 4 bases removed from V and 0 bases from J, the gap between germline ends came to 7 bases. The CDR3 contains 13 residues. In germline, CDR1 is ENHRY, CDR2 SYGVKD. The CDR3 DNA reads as TGTGCCATCAGTGTGGACAACTCCTACGAGCAGTACTTC. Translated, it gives CAISVDNSYEQYF.

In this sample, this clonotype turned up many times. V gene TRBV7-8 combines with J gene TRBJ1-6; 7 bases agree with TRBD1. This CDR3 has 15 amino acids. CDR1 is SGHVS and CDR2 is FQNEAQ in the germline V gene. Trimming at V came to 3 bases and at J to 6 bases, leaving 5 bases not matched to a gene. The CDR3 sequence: CASSLGDRANSPLHF. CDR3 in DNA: TGTGCCAGCAGCTTGGGAGACAGGGCTAATTCACCCCTCCACTTT.

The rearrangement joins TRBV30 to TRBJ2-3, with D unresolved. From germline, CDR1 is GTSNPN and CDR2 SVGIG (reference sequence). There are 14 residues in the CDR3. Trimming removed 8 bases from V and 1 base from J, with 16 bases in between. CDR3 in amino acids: CASPSGWGTDTQYF. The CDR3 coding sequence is TGTGCCAGCCCTTCGGGTTGGGGCACAGATACGCAGTATTTT.

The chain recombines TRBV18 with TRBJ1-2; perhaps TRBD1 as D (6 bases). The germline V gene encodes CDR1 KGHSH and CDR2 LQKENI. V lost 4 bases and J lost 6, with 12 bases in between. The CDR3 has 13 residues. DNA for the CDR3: TGTGCCAGCTCACTCAGGGCAGGGGATGGCTACACCTTC. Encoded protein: CASSLRAGDGYTF.

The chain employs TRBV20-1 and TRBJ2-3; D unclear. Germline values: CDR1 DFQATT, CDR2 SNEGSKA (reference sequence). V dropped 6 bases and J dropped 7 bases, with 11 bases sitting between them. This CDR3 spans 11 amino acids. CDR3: CSAPNQHTQYF. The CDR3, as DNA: TGCAGTGCCCCTAACCAGCATACGCAGTATTTT.

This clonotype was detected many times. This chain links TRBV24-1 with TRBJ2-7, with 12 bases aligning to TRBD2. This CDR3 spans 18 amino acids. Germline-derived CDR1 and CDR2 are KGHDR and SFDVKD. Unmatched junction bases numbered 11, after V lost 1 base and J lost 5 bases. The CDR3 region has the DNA TGTGCCACCAGTGATTTCGGGGCTAGCGGGAGGGCCACCGACGAGCAGTACTTC. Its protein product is CATSDFGASGRATDEQYF.

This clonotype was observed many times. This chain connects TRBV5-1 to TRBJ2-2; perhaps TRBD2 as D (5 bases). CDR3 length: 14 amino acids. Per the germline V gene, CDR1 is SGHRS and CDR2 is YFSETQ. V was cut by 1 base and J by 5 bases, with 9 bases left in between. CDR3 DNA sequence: TGCGCCAGCAGCTTGAGTTCGGGAACCGGGGAGCTGTTTTTT. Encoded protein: CASSLSSGTGELFF.

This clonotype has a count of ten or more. The CDR3 is CASSTSGRAFLSEQYF. As DNA, the CDR3 is TGTGCCAGCAGCACTAGCGGGAGGGCCTTTTTGAGCGAGCAGTACTTC. The V gene is TRBV6-2 or TRBV6-3, the J gene TRBJ2-7; 13 nucleotides align to TRBD2. Germline loops: CDR1 MNHEY, CDR2 SVGEGT. J gave up 6 bases and V 6 bases, and 11 bases lay outside the gene matches. The CDR3 covers 16 residues.

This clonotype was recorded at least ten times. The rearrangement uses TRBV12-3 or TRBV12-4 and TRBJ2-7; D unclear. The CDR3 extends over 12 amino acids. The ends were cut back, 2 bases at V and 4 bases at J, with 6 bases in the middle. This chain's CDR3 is CASSLLSYEQYF. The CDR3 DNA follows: TGTGCCAGCAGTTTACTCTCGTACGAGCAGTACTTC.

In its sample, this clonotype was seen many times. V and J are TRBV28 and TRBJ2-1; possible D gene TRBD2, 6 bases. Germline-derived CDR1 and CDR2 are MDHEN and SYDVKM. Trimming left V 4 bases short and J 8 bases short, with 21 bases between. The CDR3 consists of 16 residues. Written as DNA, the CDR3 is TGTGCCAGCAGTTACCTAGCGAGGGCTCCCGGGCATGAGCAGTTCTTC. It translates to CASSYLARAPGHEQFF.

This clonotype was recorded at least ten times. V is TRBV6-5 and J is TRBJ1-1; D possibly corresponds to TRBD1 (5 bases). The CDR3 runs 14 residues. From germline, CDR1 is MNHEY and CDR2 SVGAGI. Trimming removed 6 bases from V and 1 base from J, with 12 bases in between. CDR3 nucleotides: TGTGCCAGCAGCTTGGGGCGACAGAACACTGAAGCTTTCTTT. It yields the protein CASSLGRQNTEAFF.

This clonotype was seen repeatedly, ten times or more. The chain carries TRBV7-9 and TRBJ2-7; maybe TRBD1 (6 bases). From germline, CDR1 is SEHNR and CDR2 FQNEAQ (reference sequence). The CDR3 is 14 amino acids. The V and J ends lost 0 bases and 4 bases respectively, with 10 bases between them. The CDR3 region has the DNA TGTGCCAGCAGCTTAGCGGACAGTCGGTACGAGCAGTACTTC. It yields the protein CASSLADSRYEQYF.

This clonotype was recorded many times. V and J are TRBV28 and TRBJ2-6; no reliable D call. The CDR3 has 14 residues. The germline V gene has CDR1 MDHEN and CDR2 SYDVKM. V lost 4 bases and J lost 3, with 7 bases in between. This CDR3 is CASSSKSGANVLTF. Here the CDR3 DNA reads TGTGCCAGCAGTTCAAAGAGTGGGGCCAACGTCCTGACTTTC.

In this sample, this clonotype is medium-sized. The CDR3 DNA is TGTGCCAGCAGTCTGGTCTGGGGTGACGGGGAGCTGTTTTTT. Its translation is CASSLVWGDGELFF. This sequence joins TRBV12-3 or TRBV12-4 and TRBJ2-2; D call uncertain. V lost 5 bases and J 7 bases, leaving 14 bases between the germline ends. This CDR3 is 14 amino acids long.

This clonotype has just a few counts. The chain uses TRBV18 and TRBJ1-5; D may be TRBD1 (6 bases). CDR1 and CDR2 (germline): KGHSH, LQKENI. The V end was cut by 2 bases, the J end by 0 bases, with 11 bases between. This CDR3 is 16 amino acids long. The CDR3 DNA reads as TGTGCCAGCTCACCAAGGAACAGGGATAGCAATCAGCCCCAGCATTTT. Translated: CASSPRNRDSNQPQHF.

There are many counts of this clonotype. CDR3 in amino acids: CASSRNPTGTQYF. Written as DNA, the CDR3 is TGTGCCAGTAGTAGGAATCCCACCGGGACCCAGTACTTC. The rearrangement joins TRBV19 to TRBJ2-5; D is ambiguous. Trimming shortened V by 4 bases and J by 7 bases, and 13 bases separated the two germline ends. The CDR3 loop spans 13 amino acids. Germline V gene sequence: CDR1 LNHDA, CDR2 SQIVND (reference sequence).

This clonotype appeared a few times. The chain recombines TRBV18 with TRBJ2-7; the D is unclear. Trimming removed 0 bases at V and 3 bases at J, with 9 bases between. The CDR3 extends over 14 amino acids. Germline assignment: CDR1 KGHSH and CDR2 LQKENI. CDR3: CASSPPAGFYEQYF. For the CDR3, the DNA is TGTGCCAGCTCACCACCGGCAGGCTTCTACGAGCAGTACTTC.

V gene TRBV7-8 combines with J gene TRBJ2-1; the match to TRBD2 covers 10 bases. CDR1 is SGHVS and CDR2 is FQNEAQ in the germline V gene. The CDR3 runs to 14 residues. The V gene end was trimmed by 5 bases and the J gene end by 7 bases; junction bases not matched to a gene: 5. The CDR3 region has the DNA TGTGCCAGCAGCCCTAGCGGGAGTCCGAATGAGCAGTTCTTC. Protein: CASSPSGSPNEQFF.

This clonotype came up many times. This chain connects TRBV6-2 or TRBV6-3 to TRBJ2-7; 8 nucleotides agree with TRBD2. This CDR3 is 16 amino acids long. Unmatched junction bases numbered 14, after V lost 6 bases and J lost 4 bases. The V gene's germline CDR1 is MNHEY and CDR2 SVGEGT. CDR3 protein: CASSDPVAGGRYEQYF. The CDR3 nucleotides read TGTGCCAGCAGCGATCCGGTTGCGGGAGGACGTTACGAGCAGTACTTC.

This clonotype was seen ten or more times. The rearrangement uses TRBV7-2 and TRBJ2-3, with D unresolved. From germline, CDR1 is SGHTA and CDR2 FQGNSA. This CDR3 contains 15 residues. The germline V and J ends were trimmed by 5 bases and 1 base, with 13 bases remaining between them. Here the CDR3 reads CASSPFSFGTDTQYF. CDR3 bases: TGTGCCAGCAGCCCCTTTTCCTTCGGCACAGATACGCAGTATTTT.

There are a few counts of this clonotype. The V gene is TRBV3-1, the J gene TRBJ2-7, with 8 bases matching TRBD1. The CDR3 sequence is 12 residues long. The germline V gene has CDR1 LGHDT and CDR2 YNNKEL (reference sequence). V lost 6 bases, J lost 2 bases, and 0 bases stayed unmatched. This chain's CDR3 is CASRQGAYEQYF. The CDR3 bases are TGTGCCAGCAGACAGGGGGCCTACGAGCAGTACTTC.

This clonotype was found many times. The CDR3 protein is CASSEGVGSGRPNEQFF. CDR3 nucleotide sequence: TGTGCCAGCAGTGAAGGAGTTGGTAGCGGGAGGCCGAATGAGCAGTTCTTC. The chain links TRBV25-1 to TRBJ2-1; 10 nucleotides match TRBD2. The length of the CDR3 is 17 residues. V dropped 2 bases and J dropped 7; count of bases not matched to a gene: 11. The germline V gene encodes CDR1 MGHDK and CDR2 SYGVNS.

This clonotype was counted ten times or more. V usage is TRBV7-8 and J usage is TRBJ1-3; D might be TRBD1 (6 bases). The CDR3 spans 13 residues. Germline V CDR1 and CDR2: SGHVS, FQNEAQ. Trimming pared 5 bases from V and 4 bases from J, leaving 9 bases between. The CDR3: CASSGGQGNTIYF. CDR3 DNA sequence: TGTGCCAGCAGCGGCGGACAGGGAAACACCATATATTTT.

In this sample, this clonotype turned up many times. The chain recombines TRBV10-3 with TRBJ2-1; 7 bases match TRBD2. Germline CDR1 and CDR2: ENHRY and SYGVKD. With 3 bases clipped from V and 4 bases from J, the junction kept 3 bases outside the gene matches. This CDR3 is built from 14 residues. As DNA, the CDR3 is TGTGCCATCAGTGACTCGGGGGGTTACAATGAGCAGTTCTTC. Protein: CAISDSGGYNEQFF.

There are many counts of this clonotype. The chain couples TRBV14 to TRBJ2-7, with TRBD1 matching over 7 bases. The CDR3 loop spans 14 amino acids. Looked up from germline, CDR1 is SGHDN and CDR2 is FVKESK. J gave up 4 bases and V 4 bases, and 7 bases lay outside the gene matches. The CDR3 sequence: CASSPGTVIYEQYF. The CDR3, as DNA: TGTGCCAGCAGCCCTGGGACAGTAATATACGAGCAGTACTTC.